The source of this T cell receptor (beta chain) is a study of shared clonotypes between healthy human individuals (dated by TCRdb to the early 2020s). With respect to the entire study: The cohort included a few men and two women between 18 and 49 years of age. For each donor, CD4 naive and CD4 memory were each run on three plates, CD8 naive on two plates, and CD8 memory on one plate. To estimate repertoire size and how much clonotypes are shared between individuals, the study performed deep sequencing of blood TCR repertoires from about five healthy adults. Different laboratories and diverse techniques were used to prepare libraries and sequence TCR repertoires, to increase sequencing depth and limit assay-specific biases. Per donor, leukapheresis produced somewhere between about 0.94 and 8.9 billion PBMCs.

TCR CDR3 regions were amplified from genomic DNA by multiplex PCR using the deep immunoSEQ assay. Genomic DNA extracted from each cell subset was distributed evenly over all wells of several immunoSEQ 96-well plates, and each plate served as one replicate. For sorted subsets, each replicate PCR was loaded with 150 to 250 ng genomic DNA, equivalent to about 33,000 T cell genomes. The purified libraries were quantified using a Qubit 3.0 fluorometer, sized with a Bioanalyzer 2100, and then quantified again using the KAPA Library Quantification kit. Every immunoSEQ 96-well plate was sequenced on a separate single-read 150-cycle Illumina NextSeq 550 flow cell. The authors' pipeline ran thus. Because only junctional sequences without quality scores were contained in the immunoSEQ output, filtering matching that applied to full-length reads could not be performed. Sequences were annotated with PyIR, a Python wrapper for IgBLAST v1.9, using IMGT germline references to assign V/J genes and CDR3. Any read was removed if the V/J assignment was weak (E-value above 1e-6), the CDR3 was missing, or the read contained stop codons, out-of-frame junctions, or ambiguous translated residues. V3J clonotypes were defined as sequences sharing an identical inferred V gene, J gene, and CDR3 amino acid sequence. To compute the percentage overlap between repertoires, the number of shared unique clonotypes was divided by the size of the smaller repertoire. Repertoire richness was assessed with RTK rarefaction, the Chao1 estimator, and Recon v2.1 estimates of unobserved clonotypes. OLGA was used to compute generation probabilities for all TCRbeta clonotypes that the gDNA method yielded from a handful of donors. What TCRdb holds here is the immuneACCESS table cut down to in-frame rearrangements. Part of the clones is not present; checked against another copy, under half of the missing clones reflect an unresolved V gene, and the others are unexplained. The DNA gave D and trimming, while V, J and clone size come from that table. The sample table records about 2 million clones; 85% to 95% of these occur just once. The ten biggest clones cover more than 0.9% of the sample.

As to this clone: The antigen it recognizes is unknown. One base away there is no much larger clone; base qualities are not given.

Taken from cysteine to phenylalanine, the CDR3 has 15 residues. Just the 45-base CDR3 DNA is kept, in frame starting at base 1. V is shortened by 1 base, J by 2 bases, and the region joining them spans 11 bases. Per the germline V gene, SGHRS is the CDR1 and YFSETQ is the CDR2. CD8 naive samples were obtained by positive selection for CCR7 among CD45RO-negative cells, yielding a CD45RA+CCR7+ population from which TemRA cells were excluded. Donors were healthy HIV-negative adults with no recently reported acute infections or vaccinations. Every donor was a Caucasian adult living in Nashville, Tennessee, USA. After blood collection by leukapheresis, PBMCs were isolated using Ficoll-Histopaque density gradient centrifugation and then cryopreserved in the vapor phase of liquid nitrogen. Purity and quantity of every magnetically sorted T cell population were checked by analytical flow cytometry. Genomic DNA was isolated from each sorted fraction and quantified by UV absorbance on a Nanodrop 2000c.

The paper's findings and limits, for the study overall: Naive subsets generally had larger estimated clonotype richness than memory subsets. Compared with non-shared clonotypes, the clonotypes found in all four sorted-subset donors had higher generation probabilities. Even with the large sequencing depth, rarefaction of the sorted-subset datasets indicated that sequencing was incomplete. Pairwise subsampling led to the expectation that sequencing depth would affect the degree of clonotype sharing among donors. The genetic and exposure-history diversity represented was limited by the small number of donors. Only blood was sampled, and tissue TCR repertoires likely differ from those in blood. When a handful of donors were compared, the shared fraction of clonotypes was around 5% for naive CD4, 3.5% for naive CD8, 2.3% for memory CD4, and approximately 0.4% for memory CD8.

The clonotype comes from a man aged 18 to 30 in good health. The source material was naive CD8+ T cells sorted from blood. The cell subset or site label of this sample denotes: CD45RA+CCR7+. The rearranged segments are TRBV5-1 and TRBJ2-3; a tentative D call is TRBD2 (6 bases match). The DNA reads as follows: TGCGCCAGCAGCTTGAGTAGCGGAGTCACAGATACGCAGTATTTT. This gives the protein CASSLSSGVTDTQYF.